This T cell receptor (beta chain) was recorded in a study of blood T cell repertoires in COVID-19. This CDR3 has 13 residues. Germline lookup yields CDR1 SQVTM and CDR2 ANQGSEA. Between the trimmed V and J ends, which lost 7 bases and 1 base, there was a span of 13 bases. In the study's own analysis: From reference gene primer amplification, estimates of nucleated cell counts were derived. The assay was immunoSEQ multiplex PCR, and TCRdb's table has in-frame clones only and misses some. That table supplies the V and J calls and clone size; D and trimming were determined from the DNA. The table records 250,000 to 350,000 clones, 70% to 90% of them present only once.

The chain employs TRBV29-1 and TRBJ1-1, with D perhaps TRBD1 (5 bases). Sequenced sample: PBMCs or T cells enriched from blood (not recorded which). The sequence derives from a woman in her thirties who had recovered from COVID-19. CDR3 protein: CSAGRVGNTEAFF. CDR3 coding DNA: TGCAGCGCGGGACGGGTCGGGAACACTGAAGCTTTCTTT.